This TCR beta chain emerged from a study of T cells expressing NK-cell markers. The wider study: Source material for TCR beta repertoires consisted of sorted CD3+CD56+NKG2C+, CD3+CD56+NKG2C- and CD3+CD56-NKG2C+ T cells. Just one sequenced donor of eight was HCMV-seronegative, while seven were seropositive.

TCRdb re-analyzed the 5' RACE reads; it lists each CDR3 protein once, without DNA. In all, the sample yields about 260,000 distinct CDR3 sequences. The germline V gene encodes CDR1 SGHDT and CDR2 YYEEEE. The CDR3 has 15 residues. Comments on this clonotype: Its cognate antigen is unknown.

Regarding the study as a whole: The same clonotypes also predominated in the CD3+CD56-NKG2C+ fraction of a handful of donors.

The sequenced sample was blood T cells: a sorted CD56 or NKG2C T cell subset, CD4+ or CD8+ T cells, or bulk PBMC T cells (not recorded which). V is TRBV5-6 and J is TRBJ2-5; without DNA, the TCRdb call of TRBD2 cannot be checked. This clonotype originated in a woman aged 18 to 75 in good health. The CDR3: CASTTWDQHQETQYF.